These 28 T cell receptor beta chains came from one sample sequenced in a study of blood T cell repertoires in COVID-19. The data were produced by immunoSEQ multiplex PCR, yet TCRdb's version contains in-frame clones alone and is incomplete. The sample lists roughly 130,000 clones; about nine tenths were seen once. The sequencing sample was made of peripheral blood. The source is a man between 45 and 60 years old with active COVID-19.

The chain has TRBV27 and TRBJ2-7, with D perhaps TRBD2 (6 bases). The CDR3 contains 14 residues. Trimming stripped 3 bases from V and 4 bases from J, with 13 bases between. Germline V gives CDR1 MNHEY, CDR2 SMNVEV (reference sequence). The CDR3 DNA follows: TGTGCCAGCAGTTTGGCCGGGGGTCGATACGAGCAGTACTTC. Translating gives CASSLAGGRYEQYF.

CDR3 in DNA: TGTGCCAGCAGCTCTCCCGGACACCCCACGGATACGCAGTATTTT. Its translation is CASSSPGHPTDTQYF. The chain employs TRBV7-2 and TRBJ2-3, with a tentative D call TRBD1 (5 bases). The CDR3 totals 15 residues. The germline V gene encodes CDR1 SGHTA and CDR2 FQGNSA. With 4 bases removed from V and 6 bases from J, the gap between germline ends came to 17 bases.

The CDR3, as DNA: TGTGCCAGCAGTTTACGCAGGGGGCTGTCACCCCTCCACTTT. Translated: CASSLRRGLSPLHF. The chain recombines TRBV27 with TRBJ1-6, with 8 bases lining up with TRBD1. Germline V CDR1 and CDR2: MNHEY, SMNVEV (reference sequence). The CDR3 has 14 residues. V shed 2 bases, J shed 10 bases, and the junction held 4 bases outside the gene matches.

V usage is TRBV3-1 (or the pseudogene TRBV3-2) and J usage is TRBJ2-5; 14 nucleotides align to TRBD2. The CDR3 covers 20 residues. Germline V gene data show CDR1 as LGHDT and CDR2 as YNNKEL (reference sequence). V was pared by 4 bases and J by 1 base, with 14 bases of the junction left unmatched. CDR3 bases: TGTGCCAGCAGCCCAAGACAGAGGACTAGCGGGGGGCTCTCCCAAGAGACCCAGTACTTC. It encodes CASSPRQRTSGGLSQETQYF.

This clone has a single count. The rearrangement links TRBV6-2 or TRBV6-3 to TRBJ1-5; D unclear. CDR1 MNHEY and CDR2 SVGEGT come from the germline V gene. This CDR3 has 15 residues. With 5 bases removed from V and 5 bases from J, the gap between germline ends came to 16 bases. CDR3 bases: TGTGCCAGCAGTCCCTCCGGGATACAAGATCAGCCCCAGCATTTT. It codes for CASSPSGIQDQPQHF.

This rearrangement joins TRBV2 to TRBJ1-1; 9 bases are shared with TRBD1. Germline assignment: CDR1 SNHLY and CDR2 FYNNEI. The CDR3 contains 14 residues. The V and J ends lost 6 bases and 10 bases, in that order; junction bases with no gene match: 12. The CDR3 DNA follows: TGTGCCAGCAGGGGACAGGGTGCCTCCCTTAGAGCTTTCTTT. It codes for CASRGQGASLRAFF.

The chain recombines TRBV5-1 with TRBJ1-1, with a tentative D call TRBD1 (6 bases). There are 15 residues in the CDR3. Germline V gene data show CDR1 as SGHRS and CDR2 as YFSETQ. Trimming shortened V by 6 bases and J by 2 bases, and 17 bases separated the two germline ends. The CDR3 loop reads CASKTGKRVNTEAFF. DNA for the CDR3: TGCGCCAGCAAGACAGGCAAAAGGGTCAACACTGAAGCTTTCTTT.

This chain links TRBV7-9 with TRBJ1-2; no clear D. The CDR3 is made up of 15 amino acids. Germline V gene data show CDR1 as SEHNR and CDR2 as FQNEAQ (reference sequence). Trimming shortened V by 4 bases and J by 2 bases, and 14 bases separated the two germline ends. This CDR3 is CASSSQRMLNYGYTF. Here the CDR3 DNA reads TGTGCCAGCAGCTCTCAGCGGATGTTAAACTATGGCTACACCTTC.

The chain employs TRBV5-1 and TRBJ2-6, with D possibly matching TRBD2 (6 bases). The V gene lost 4 bases and the J gene lost 3 bases, with 11 bases spanning the gap. This CDR3 region has 15 residues. Germline loops: CDR1 SGHRS, CDR2 YFSETQ. In nucleotides, the CDR3 is TGCGCCAGCAGCACGACAGCGGGTGGGGCCAACGTCCTGACTTTC. It yields the protein CASSTTAGGANVLTF. Variable domain in full (rest from reference TRBV5-1 and TRBJ2-6): KAGVTQTPRYLIKTRGQQVTLSCSPISGHRSVSWYQQTPGQGLQFLFEYFSETQRNKGNFPGRFSGRQFSNSRSEMNVSTLELGDSALYLCASSTTAGGANVLTFGAGSRLTVL.

The chain recombines TRBV30 with TRBJ1-2, with D unresolved. The V end lost 3 bases, the J end lost 8 bases, and 19 bases lay between the germline ends. Germline values: CDR1 GTSNPN, CDR2 SVGIG (reference sequence). This CDR3 comprises 14 residues. CDR3 nucleotide sequence: TGTGCCTGGAGCCACGGCCGGGAGGGCCCAGGCTACACCTTC. Translating it yields CAWSHGREGPGYTF.

This rearrangement joins TRBV28 to TRBJ1-2, with TRBD1 identical over 7 bases. Looked up from germline, CDR1 is MDHEN and CDR2 is SYDVKM. The CDR3 is 15 residues long. The junction had 13 bases not matched to a gene; V was cut back by 5 bases and J by 7 bases. CDR3 nucleotide sequence: TGTGCCAGCAGTGCAGGACAGGCGATGCAAGGTGGCTACACCTTC. Its translation is CASSAGQAMQGGYTF.

This chain connects TRBV3-1 (or the pseudogene TRBV3-2) to TRBJ2-3; the D gene is possibly TRBD2 (6 bases). From germline, CDR1 is LGHDT and CDR2 YNNKEL (reference sequence). The CDR3 contains 20 residues. V lost 1 base, J lost 3 bases, and 26 bases lay in between. CDR3 amino acids: CASSQVGSLFGGVGTDTQYF. DNA for the CDR3: TGTGCCAGCAGCCAAGTCGGGTCTTTGTTTGGAGGGGTTGGTACAGATACGCAGTATTTT.

This clone was recorded only once. This sequence joins TRBV5-1 and TRBJ2-3; 8 nucleotides line up with TRBD1. The CDR3 covers 13 residues. Per germline, CDR1 SGHRS and CDR2 YFSETQ. The junction had 1 base not matched to a gene; V was cut back by 2 bases and J by 5 bases. In DNA, the CDR3 is TGCGCCAGCAGCTTCGACAGGGGAGATACGCAGTATTTT. This codes for CASSFDRGDTQYF.

V and J are TRBV12-3 or TRBV12-4 and TRBJ1-1, with D possibly matching TRBD1 (5 bases). There are 13 residues in the CDR3. Trimming removed 4 bases from V and 1 base from J, with 7 bases in between. The CDR3 DNA reads as TGTGCCAGCAGTTGGGGGGAGAACACTGAAGCTTTCTTT. Translation gives CASSWGENTEAFF.

There are a few counts of this clone. The chain joins TRBV10-3 to TRBJ2-1, with 13 bases that match TRBD2. There are 17 residues in the CDR3. V gave up 5 bases and J gave up 4 bases; unmatched junction bases: 8. From germline, CDR1 is ENHRY and CDR2 SYGVKD. CDR3 amino acids: CAISYSGTSGIYNEQFF. Written as DNA, the CDR3 is TGTGCCATCAGTTACAGTGGGACTAGCGGGATTTACAATGAGCAGTTCTTC.

The chain is built from TRBV7-7 and TRBJ2-1, with TRBD2 matching 13 bases. Per the germline V gene, CDR1 is SSHAT and CDR2 is FNYEAQ (reference sequence). With V trimmed by 0 bases and J by 5 bases, 1 base remained unmatched. The CDR3 loop spans 16 amino acids. The DNA for the CDR3 is TGTGCCAGCAGCTTAGCGGGACTAGCGGGGAACAATGAGCAGTTCTTC. This encodes CASSLAGLAGNNEQFF.

The genes are TRBV13 and TRBJ2-1; 8 bases are a match to TRBD1. The CDR3 runs to 11 residues. V trimming: 6 bases; J trimming: 15 bases; junction bases outside the gene matches: 7. Germline V gene sequence: CDR1 PRHDT, CDR2 FYEKMQ (reference sequence). The CDR3 is CASRYRGSLFF. The CDR3 bases are TGTGCCAGCAGATACAGGGGGTCTCTGTTCTTC. Full variable domain (missing parts from reference TRBV13 and TRBJ2-1): AAGVIQSPRHLIKEKRETATLKCYPIPRHDTVYWYQQGPGQDPQFLISFYEKMQSDKGSIPDRFSAQQFSDYHSELNMSSLELGDSALYFCASRYRGSLFFGPGTRLTVL.

CDR3 region: CASSFQNYEQYF. CDR3 DNA: TGTGCCAGCAGTTTTCAGAACTACGAGCAGTACTTC. This chain uses TRBV28 with TRBJ2-7; no clear D gene. Trimming removed 3 bases at V and 3 bases at J, with 6 bases between. Germline CDR1 and CDR2: MDHEN and SYDVKM. The CDR3 totals 12 residues.

V gene TRBV7-2 combines with J gene TRBJ1-5, with D perhaps TRBD1 (5 bases). V was clipped by 1 base and J by 3 bases, with 10 bases between them. CDR1 and CDR2 (germline): SGHTA, FQGNSA. The CDR3 is 15 residues long. The CDR3 DNA follows: TGTGCCAGCAGCTTAGTACGGGGGTCCAATCAGCCCCAGCATTTT. This gives the protein CASSLVRGSNQPQHF.

The V call is TRBV15, the J call TRBJ1-1; TRBD1 is a possible D gene (5 bases). With 5 bases removed from V and 5 bases from J, the gap between germline ends came to 12 bases. The CDR3 covers 13 residues. Germline-derived CDR1 and CDR2 are LNHNV and YYDKDF (reference sequence). This CDR3 reads CATSRDLQTEAFF. The CDR3 DNA reads TGTGCCACCAGCCGGGACTTGCAGACTGAAGCTTTCTTT.

The rearrangement joins TRBV5-1 to TRBJ1-1; possibly TRBD1 for D (6 bases). Trimming took 4 bases from V and 2 from J, leaving 9 bases between them. The CDR3 is 13 amino acids. CDR1 is SGHRS and CDR2 is YFSETQ in the germline V gene. CDR3 nucleotide sequence: TGCGCCAGCAGCACGGGACAAAACACTGAAGCTTTCTTT. This sequence encodes CASSTGQNTEAFF.

The V and J genes are TRBV5-1 and TRBJ2-1; 9 bases are a match to TRBD1. Trimming cost V 0 bases and J 3 bases; bases outside gene matches: 4. Germline values: CDR1 SGHRS, CDR2 YFSETQ. There are 16 residues in the CDR3. The CDR3 DNA is TGCGCCAGCAGCTTGGCCCCGGGACAGGGCTACAATGAGCAGTTCTTC. Translation gives CASSLAPGQGYNEQFF.

The chain uses TRBV7-2 and TRBJ2-2; D may be TRBD1 (6 bases). CDR3 size: 16 residues. V was clipped by 4 bases and J by 1 base, with 13 bases between them. Germline V gene data show CDR1 as SGHTA and CDR2 as FQGNSA. This CDR3 reads CASSSNRVGNTGELFF. DNA of the CDR3: TGTGCCAGCAGCTCCAACAGGGTAGGGAACACCGGGGAGCTGTTTTTT.

The V and J genes are TRBV6-5 and TRBJ1-1, with TRBD1 identical over 7 bases. Germline lookup yields CDR1 MNHEY and CDR2 SVGAGI. The V segment lost 6 bases and the J segment 3 bases; nucleotides outside the gene matches: 4. The CDR3 extends over 13 amino acids. The CDR3, as DNA: TGTGCCAGCAGCCAGGACAGGTACACTGAAGCTTTCTTT. This gives the protein CASSQDRYTEAFF.

This clone was seen a handful of times. The chain has TRBV7-9 and TRBJ2-5, with D possibly matching TRBD2 (6 bases). V gave up 3 bases and J gave up 2 bases, with 16 bases separating them. From germline, CDR1 is SEHNR and CDR2 FQNEAQ (reference sequence). This CDR3 comprises 16 residues. The CDR3 coding sequence is TGTGCCAGCAGCTTTCAACCGGGACTCCTACAAGAGACCCAGTACTTC. This gives the protein CASSFQPGLLQETQYF.

This clone has only one observation. This chain joins TRBV6-1 and TRBJ2-7; D possibly corresponds to TRBD2 (6 bases). The CDR3 sequence is 16 residues long. Germline CDR1 and CDR2: MNHNS and SASEGT. With 1 base removed from V and 2 bases from J, the gap between germline ends came to 15 bases. CDR3 sequence (DNA): TGTGCCAGCAGTGAAGTGATCGGGAGTAGCGCCTACGAGCAGTACGTC. It is translated as CASSEVIGSSAYEQYV.

The rearrangement links TRBV3-1 (or the pseudogene TRBV3-2) to TRBJ1-5; unclear D gene. Trimming took off 3 bases at V and 3 bases at J, with 6 bases between the two ends. Germline values: CDR1 LGHDT, CDR2 YNNKEL (reference sequence). This CDR3 spans 13 amino acids. CDR3 in amino acids: CASSHGDNQPQHF. The CDR3, as DNA: TGTGCCAGCAGCCACGGAGACAATCAGCCCCAGCATTTT.

The V call is TRBV28, the J call TRBJ1-4; D might be TRBD1 (6 bases). The germline V gene encodes CDR1 MDHEN and CDR2 SYDVKM. V gave up 2 bases and J gave up 7 bases, with 14 bases separating them. The CDR3 spans 15 residues. The CDR3 DNA reads as TGTGCCAGCAGTTTAGCGGGGGCGGACGGTGAAAAACTGTTTTTT. As protein: CASSLAGADGEKLFF.